The clone carrying this TCR beta chain was recorded at least ten times. Its antigen is unidentified. The TCR cDNA carried a universal primer site and UMIs from 5'RACE template switching. Each CDR3 protein gets one entry after TCRdb re-called the 5' RACE reads with MiXCR. The sample has over 150,000 distinct CDR3 sequences; approximately 6% are singletons. Trimming cost V 4 bases and J 7 bases, with 16 bases left between them. The germline gives CDR1 MGHRA, CDR2 YSYEKL. The CDR3 totals 14 residues. The data originate from a study of T cells after yellow fever vaccination. Points from the study as a whole: Within FACS-sorted repertoires, abundant clonotypes contaminating from the bulk population could be present. The appearance of a small share of clonotypes in both CD4 and CD8 compartments was observed.

The TCR originated in a man younger than 30 who received the YFV17D yellow fever vaccine. This sample comprised CD4+ T cells sorted from PBMCs, obtained on the day of the first yellow fever vaccination. The chain carries TRBV4-1 and TRBJ1-2; D is possibly TRBD1 (5 bases). Written as DNA, the CDR3 is TGCGCCAGCAGCCTTGGAAGGGACCTTGGTGGCTACACCTTC. This codes for CASSLGRDLGGYTF.